This T cell receptor (beta chain) was observed in a study of Graves' ophthalmopathy and Graves' hyperthyroidism. About the study: At the time of initial diagnosis and before any treatment, peripheral blood was collected.

This clonotype was counted ten times or more. Antigen: not known. From germline, CDR1 is SNHLY and CDR2 FYNNEI. Between the trimmed V and J ends, which lost 2 bases and 4 bases, there was a span of 8 bases. CDR3 length equals 13 residues. The TCR beta CDR3 regions underwent amplification from RNA transcripts. An initial RT-PCR round employing HTBI primers preceded a second-round multiplex PCR. TCRdb re-called the multiplex PCR reads through MiXCR, storing one row per CDR3 protein. The sample lists approximately 380,000 distinct CDR3 sequences, roughly 21% occurring once. Whole-study results and caveats: Most expanded clonotypes in thyroid above 0.001 frequency also showed up in blood.

Aged 18 to 65, hyperthyroidism patients had been newly diagnosed, with under 2 months' duration. Uncontrolled infections, pregnancy, lactation or other autoimmune diseases led to patient exclusion. The J gene is TRBJ2-5, the V gene TRBV2; D is uncertain. This TCR was sampled from a woman younger than 35 with stable Graves' hyperthyroidism. The sample was peripheral blood. The DNA of the CDR3 is TGTGCCAGCAGTGAACAAGGGCGAGAGACCCAGTACTTC. It codes for CASSEQGRETQYF.